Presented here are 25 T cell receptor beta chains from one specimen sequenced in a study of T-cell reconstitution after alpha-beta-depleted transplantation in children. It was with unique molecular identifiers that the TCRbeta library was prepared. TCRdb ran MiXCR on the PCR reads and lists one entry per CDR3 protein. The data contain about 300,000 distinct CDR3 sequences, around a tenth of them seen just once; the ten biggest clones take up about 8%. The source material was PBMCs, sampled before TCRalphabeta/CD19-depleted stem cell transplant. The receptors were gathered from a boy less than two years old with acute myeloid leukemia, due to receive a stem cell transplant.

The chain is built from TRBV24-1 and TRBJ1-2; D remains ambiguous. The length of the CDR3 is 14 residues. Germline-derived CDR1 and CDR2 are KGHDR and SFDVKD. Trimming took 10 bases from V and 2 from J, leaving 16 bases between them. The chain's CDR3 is CATLTPDLNYGYTF. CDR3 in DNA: TGTGCCACACTTACCCCCGATTTGAACTATGGCTACACCTTC.

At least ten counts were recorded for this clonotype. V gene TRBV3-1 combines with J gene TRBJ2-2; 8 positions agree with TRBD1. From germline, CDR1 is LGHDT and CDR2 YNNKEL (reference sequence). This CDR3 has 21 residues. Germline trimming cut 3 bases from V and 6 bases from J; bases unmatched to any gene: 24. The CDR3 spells CASSHRKPIPSGTGISGELFF. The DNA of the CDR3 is TGTGCCAGCAGCCACAGAAAACCAATACCCTCCGGGACAGGAATCTCCGGGGAGCTGTTTTTT.

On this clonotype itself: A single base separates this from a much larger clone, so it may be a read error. The CDR3 reads CASSASGTGGYYGYTF. In DNA form, the CDR3 reads TGTGCCAGCAGCGCTTCCGGGACAGGGGGCTACTATGGCTACACCTTC. The gene calls are TRBV9 and TRBJ1-2, with 12 bases aligning to TRBD1. The CDR3 runs 16 residues. V trimming: 3 bases; J trimming: 3 bases; junction bases outside the gene matches: 6. Germline-derived CDR1 and CDR2 are SGDLS and YYNGEE.

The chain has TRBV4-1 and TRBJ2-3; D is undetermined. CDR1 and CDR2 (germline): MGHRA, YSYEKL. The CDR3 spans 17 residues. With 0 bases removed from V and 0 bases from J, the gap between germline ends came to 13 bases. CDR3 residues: CASSQEGPAPSTDTQYF. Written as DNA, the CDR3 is TGCGCCAGCAGCCAAGAAGGGCCGGCCCCTAGCACAGATACGCAGTATTTT.

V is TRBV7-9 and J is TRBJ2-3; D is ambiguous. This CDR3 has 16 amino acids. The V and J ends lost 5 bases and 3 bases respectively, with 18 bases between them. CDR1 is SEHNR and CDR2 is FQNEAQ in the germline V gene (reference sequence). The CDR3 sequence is CASSPNSYLSTDTQYF. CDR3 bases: TGTGCCAGCAGCCCGAACAGCTACCTATCGACAGATACGCAGTATTTT.

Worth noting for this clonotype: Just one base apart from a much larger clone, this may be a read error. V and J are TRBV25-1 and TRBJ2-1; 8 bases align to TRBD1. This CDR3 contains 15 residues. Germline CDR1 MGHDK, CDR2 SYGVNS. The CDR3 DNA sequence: TGTGCCAGCAATGAAGAGACAGGGGTCTACAATGAGCAGTTCTTC. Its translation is CASNEETGVYNEQFF. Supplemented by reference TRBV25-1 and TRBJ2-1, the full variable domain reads EADIYQTPRYLVIGTGKKITLECSQTMGHDKMYWYQQDPGMELHLIHYSYGVNSTEKGDLSSESTVSRIRTEHFPLTLESARPSHTSQYLCASNEETGVYNEQFFGPGTRLTVL.

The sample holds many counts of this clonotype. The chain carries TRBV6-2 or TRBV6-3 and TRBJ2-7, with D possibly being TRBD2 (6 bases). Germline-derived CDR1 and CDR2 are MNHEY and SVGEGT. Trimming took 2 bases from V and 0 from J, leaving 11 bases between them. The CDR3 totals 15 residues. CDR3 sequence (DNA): TGTGCCAGCAGTTACCTCGGCGGGGCCTCCTACGAGCAGTACTTC. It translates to CASSYLGGASYEQYF.

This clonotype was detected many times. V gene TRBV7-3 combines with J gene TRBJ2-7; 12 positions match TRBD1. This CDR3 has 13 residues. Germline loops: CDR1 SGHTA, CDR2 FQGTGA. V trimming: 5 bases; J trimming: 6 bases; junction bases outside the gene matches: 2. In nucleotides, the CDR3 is TGTGCCAGCAGCCGGGACAGGGGGCGCGAGCAGTACTTC. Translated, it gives CASSRDRGREQYF.

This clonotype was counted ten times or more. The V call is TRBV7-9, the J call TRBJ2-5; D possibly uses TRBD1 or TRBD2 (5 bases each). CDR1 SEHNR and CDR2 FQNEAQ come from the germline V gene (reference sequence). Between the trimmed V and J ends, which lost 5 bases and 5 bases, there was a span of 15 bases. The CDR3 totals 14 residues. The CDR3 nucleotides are TGTGCCAGCAGCAGACCGGGATGGGGCGAGACCCAGTACTTC. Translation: CASSRPGWGETQYF.

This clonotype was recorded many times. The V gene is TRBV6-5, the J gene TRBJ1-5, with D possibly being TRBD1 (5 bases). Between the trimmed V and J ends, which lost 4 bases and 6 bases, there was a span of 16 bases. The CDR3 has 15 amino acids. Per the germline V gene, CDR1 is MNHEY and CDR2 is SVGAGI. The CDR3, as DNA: TGTGCCAGCAGTTCACTGAAGGGGCAGCCTCAGCCCCAGCATTTT. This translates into CASSSLKGQPQPQHF.

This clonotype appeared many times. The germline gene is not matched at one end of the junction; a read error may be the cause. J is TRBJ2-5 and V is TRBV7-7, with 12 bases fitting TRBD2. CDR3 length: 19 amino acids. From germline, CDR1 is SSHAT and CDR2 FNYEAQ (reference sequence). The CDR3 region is CASSLPRLAGVPGGETQYF. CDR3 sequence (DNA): TGTGCTAGCAGCTTACCCCGACTAGCGGGGGTCCCCGGAGGCGAGACCCAGTACTTC.

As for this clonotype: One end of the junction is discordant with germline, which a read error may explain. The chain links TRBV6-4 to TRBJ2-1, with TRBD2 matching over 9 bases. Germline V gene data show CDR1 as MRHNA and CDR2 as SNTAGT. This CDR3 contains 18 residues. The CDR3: CAISFRASGVISYNEQFF. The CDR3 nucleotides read TGTGCCATCAGTTTTAGGGCTAGCGGGGTGATTTCCTACAATGAGCAGTTCTTC.

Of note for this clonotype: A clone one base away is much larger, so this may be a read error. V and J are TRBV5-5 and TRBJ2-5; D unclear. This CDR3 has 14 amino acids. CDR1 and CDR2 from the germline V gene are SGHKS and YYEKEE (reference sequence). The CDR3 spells CASSLGVDQQTQYF. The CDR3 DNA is TGTGCCAGCAGCTTGGGGGTGGACCAACAGACCCAGTACTTC. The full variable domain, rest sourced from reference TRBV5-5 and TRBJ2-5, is DAGVTQSPTHLIKTRGQQVTLRCSPISGHKSVSWYQQVLGQGPQFIFQYYEKEERGRGNFPDRFSARQFPNYSSELNVNALLLGDSALYLCASSLGVDQQTQYFGPGTRLLVL.

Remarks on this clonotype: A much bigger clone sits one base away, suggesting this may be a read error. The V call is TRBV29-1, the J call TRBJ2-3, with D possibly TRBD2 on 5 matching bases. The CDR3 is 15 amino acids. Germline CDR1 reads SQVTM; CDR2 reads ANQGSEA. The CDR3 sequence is CSVEPGLGLTNTQYF. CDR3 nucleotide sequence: TGCAGCGTTGAACCCGGACTCGGCCTCACAAATACGCAGTATTTT.

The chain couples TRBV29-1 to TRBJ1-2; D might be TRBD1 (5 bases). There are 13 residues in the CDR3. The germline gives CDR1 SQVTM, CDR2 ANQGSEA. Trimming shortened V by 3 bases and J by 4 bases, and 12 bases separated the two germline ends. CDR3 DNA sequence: TGCAGCGTTGAGGGGGGACGGTTCTATGGCTACACCTTC. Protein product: CSVEGGRFYGYTF.

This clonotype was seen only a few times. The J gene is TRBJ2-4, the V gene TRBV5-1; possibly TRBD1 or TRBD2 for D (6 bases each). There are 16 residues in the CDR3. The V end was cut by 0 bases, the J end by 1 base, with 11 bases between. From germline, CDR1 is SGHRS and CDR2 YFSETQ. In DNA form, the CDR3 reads TGCGCCAGCAGCTTGGGGTCGGGGGCGGCCAAAAACATTCAGTACTTC. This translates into CASSLGSGAAKNIQYF.

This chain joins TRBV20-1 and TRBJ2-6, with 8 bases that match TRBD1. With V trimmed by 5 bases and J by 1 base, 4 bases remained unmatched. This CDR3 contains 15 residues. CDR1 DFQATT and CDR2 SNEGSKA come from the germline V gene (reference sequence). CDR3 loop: CSAYTGGSGANVLTF. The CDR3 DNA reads TGCAGTGCTTACACAGGGGGTTCTGGGGCCAACGTCCTGACTTTC.

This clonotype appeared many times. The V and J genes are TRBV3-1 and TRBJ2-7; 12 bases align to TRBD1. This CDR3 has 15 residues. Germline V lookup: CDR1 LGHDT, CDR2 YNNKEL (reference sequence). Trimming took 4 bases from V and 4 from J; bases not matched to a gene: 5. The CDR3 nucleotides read TGTGCCAGCAGCCGAGGGACAGGGGGCAAGTACGAGCAGTACTTC. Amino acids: CASSRGTGGKYEQYF.

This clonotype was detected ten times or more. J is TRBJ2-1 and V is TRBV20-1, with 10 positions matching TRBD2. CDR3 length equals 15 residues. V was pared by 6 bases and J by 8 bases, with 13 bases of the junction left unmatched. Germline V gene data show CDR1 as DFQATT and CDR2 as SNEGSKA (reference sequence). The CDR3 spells CSAEGLAGVWYEQFF. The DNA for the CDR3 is TGCAGTGCCGAGGGGCTAGCGGGAGTGTGGTATGAGCAGTTCTTC.

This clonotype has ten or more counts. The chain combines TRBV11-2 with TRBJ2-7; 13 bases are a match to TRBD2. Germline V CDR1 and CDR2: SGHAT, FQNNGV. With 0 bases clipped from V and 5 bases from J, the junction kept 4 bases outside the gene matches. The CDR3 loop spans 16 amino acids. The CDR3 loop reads CASSLDGLAGVHEQYF. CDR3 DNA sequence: TGTGCCAGCAGCTTAGACGGACTAGCGGGAGTCCACGAGCAGTACTTC.

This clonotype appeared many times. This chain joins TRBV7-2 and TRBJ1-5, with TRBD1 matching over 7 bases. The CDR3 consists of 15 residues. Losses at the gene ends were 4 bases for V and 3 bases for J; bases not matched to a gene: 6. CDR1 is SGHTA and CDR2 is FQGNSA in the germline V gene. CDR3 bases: TGTGCCAGCAGCTGGCTGGGACAGTTCAATCAGCCCCAGCATTTT. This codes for CASSWLGQFNQPQHF.

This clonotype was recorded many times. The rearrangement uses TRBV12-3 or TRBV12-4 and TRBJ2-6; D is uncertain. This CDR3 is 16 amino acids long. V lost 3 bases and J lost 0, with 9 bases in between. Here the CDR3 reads CASSFGSDSGANVLTF. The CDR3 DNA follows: TGTGCCAGCAGTTTCGGTTCTGACTCTGGGGCCAACGTCCTGACTTTC.

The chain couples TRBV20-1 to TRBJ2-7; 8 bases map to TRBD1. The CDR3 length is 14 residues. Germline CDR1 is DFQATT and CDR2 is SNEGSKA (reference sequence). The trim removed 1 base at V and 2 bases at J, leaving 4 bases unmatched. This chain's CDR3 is CSARGDRGPYEQYF. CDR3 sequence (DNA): TGCAGTGCTAGAGGTGACAGGGGACCCTACGAGCAGTACTTC.

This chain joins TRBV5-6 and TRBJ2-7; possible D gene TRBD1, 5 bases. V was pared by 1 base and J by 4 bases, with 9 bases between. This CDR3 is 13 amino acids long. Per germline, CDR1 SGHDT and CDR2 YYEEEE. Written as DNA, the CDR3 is TGTGCCAGCAGCTTGTACAGGAGATACGAGCAGTACTTC. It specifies CASSLYRRYEQYF.

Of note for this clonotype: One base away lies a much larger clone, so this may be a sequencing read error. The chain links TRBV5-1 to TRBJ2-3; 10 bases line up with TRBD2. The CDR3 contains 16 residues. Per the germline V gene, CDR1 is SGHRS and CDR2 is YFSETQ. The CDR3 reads CASSPGLAFRTDTQNF. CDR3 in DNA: TGCGCCAGCAGCCCGGGACTAGCGTTTCGCACAGATACGCAGAATTTT.